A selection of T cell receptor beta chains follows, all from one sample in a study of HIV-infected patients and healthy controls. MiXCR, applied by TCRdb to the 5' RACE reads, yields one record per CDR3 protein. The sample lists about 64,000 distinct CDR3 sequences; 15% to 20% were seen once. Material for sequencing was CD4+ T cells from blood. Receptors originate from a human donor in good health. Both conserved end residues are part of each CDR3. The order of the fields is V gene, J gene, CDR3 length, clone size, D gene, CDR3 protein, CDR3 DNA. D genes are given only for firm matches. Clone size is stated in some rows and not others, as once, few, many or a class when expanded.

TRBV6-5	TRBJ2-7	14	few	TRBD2	CASKAGLASYEQYF	TGTGCCAGCAAAGCAGGACTAGCGTCCTACGAGCAGTACTTC
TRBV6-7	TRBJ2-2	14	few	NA	CASQCRANTGELFF	TGTGCCAGCCAGTGCCGCGCGAACACCGGGGAGCTGTTTTTT
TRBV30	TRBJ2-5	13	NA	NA	CAWRDYPDETQYF	TGTGCCTGGAGAGACTACCCGGATGAGACCCAGTACTTC
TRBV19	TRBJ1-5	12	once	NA	CASSLGGQPQHF	TGTGCCAGTAGTTTGGGGGGTCAGCCCCAGCATTTT
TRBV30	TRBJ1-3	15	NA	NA	CAWSHQHSSGNTIYF	TGTGCCTGGAGTCACCAGCACAGCTCTGGAAACACCATATATTTT
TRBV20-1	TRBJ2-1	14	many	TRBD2	CSAISGGTNNEQFF	TGCAGTGCTATAAGCGGGGGCACTAACAATGAGCAGTTCTTC
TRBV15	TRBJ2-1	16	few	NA	CATSRDPYGAADEQFF	TGTGCCACCAGCAGAGATCCGTATGGGGCCGCTGATGAGCAGTTCTTC
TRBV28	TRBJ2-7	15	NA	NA	CASKPPGLSRPEQYF	TGTGCCAGCAAACCCCCGGGACTGTCGCGGCCCGAGCAGTACTTC
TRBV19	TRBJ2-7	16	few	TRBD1	CASSQKGTGGSYEQYF	TGTGCCAGTAGCCAAAAGGGGACAGGGGGATCGTACGAGCAGTACTTC
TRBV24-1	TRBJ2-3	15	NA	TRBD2	CATSDPSGPGDTQYF	TGTGCCACCAGTGATCCTAGCGGGCCGGGAGATACGCAGTATTTT
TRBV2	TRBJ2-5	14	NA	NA	CASSGLVAFETQYF	TGTGCCAGCTCTGGGCTGGTAGCCTTTGAGACCCAGTACTTC
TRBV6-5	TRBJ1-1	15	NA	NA	CASSFPGQYGNEAFF	TGTGCCAGCAGTTTCCCTGGACAGTATGGGAACGAAGCTTTCTTT
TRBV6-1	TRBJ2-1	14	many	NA	CASSEQPTTNEQFF	TGTGCCAGCAGTGAACAACCTACCACCAATGAGCAGTTCTTC
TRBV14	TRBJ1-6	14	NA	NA	CASSQSGYNSPLHF	TGTGCCAGCAGCCAATCGGGTTATAATTCACCCCTCCACTTT
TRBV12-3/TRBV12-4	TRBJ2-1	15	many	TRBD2	CASSLNGGRAKEQFF	TGTGCCAGCAGTTTAAACGGCGGGAGGGCAAAAGAGCAGTTCTTC
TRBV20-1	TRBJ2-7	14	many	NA	CSARDHSASYEQYF	TGCAGTGCTAGAGATCACAGCGCGAGCTACGAGCAGTACTTC
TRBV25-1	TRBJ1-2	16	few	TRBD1	CASSESRGQTNYGYTF	TGTGCCAGCAGTGAATCCAGGGGGCAGACGAACTATGGCTACACCTTC
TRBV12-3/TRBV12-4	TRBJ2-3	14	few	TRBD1	CASSRQGSTDTQYF	TGTGCCAGCAGCCGACAGGGAAGCACAGATACGCAGTATTTT
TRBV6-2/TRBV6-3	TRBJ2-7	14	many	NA	CASRRGGSTYEQYF	TGTGCCAGCAGGCGAGGGGGAAGCACCTACGAGCAGTACTTC
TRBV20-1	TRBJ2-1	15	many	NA	CSARGAARRNNEQFF	TGCAGTGCTCGTGGAGCAGCTAGGAGAAACAATGAGCAGTTCTTC
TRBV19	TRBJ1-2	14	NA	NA	CASSIWGAQTGYTF	TGTGCCAGTAGTATTTGGGGGGCGCAAACTGGCTACACCTTC
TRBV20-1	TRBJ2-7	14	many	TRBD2	CSAPWGGRGYEQYF	TGCAGTGCCCCGTGGGGCGGGAGAGGCTACGAGCAGTACTTC